These 18 T cell receptor beta chains were sequenced from one sample in a study of cytomegalovirus exposure and HLA in healthy donors. Primers included in the PCR were 60 Vbeta and 13 Jbeta primers. The table came from immunoSEQ multiplex PCR; TCRdb's copy has only in-frame clones and leaves some out. The sample contains 150,000 to 200,000 clones, about three quarters of which appear only once. Material for sequencing was PBMCs. Receptors were obtained from a man between 45 and 60 years old in good health and CMV-seropositive.

This chain connects TRBV2 to TRBJ1-2; 7 bases are a match to TRBD1. The CDR3 is 14 residues long. Per the germline V gene, CDR1 is SNHLY and CDR2 is FYNNEI. V gave up 7 bases and J gave up 4 bases; unmatched junction bases: 9. DNA of the CDR3: TGTGCCAGCATTGAGGACAGGATACTCTATGGCTACACCTTC. Amino acid sequence: CASIEDRILYGYTF. Based on the CDR3 plus reference TRBV2 and TRBJ1-2, the full variable domain is EPEVTQTPSHQVTQMGQEVILRCVPISNHLYFYWYRQILGQKVEFLVSFYNNEISEKSEIFDDQFSVERPDGSNFTLKIRSTKLEDSAMYFCASIEDRILYGYTFGSGTRLTVV.

The chain employs TRBV19 and TRBJ1-2; no clear D. Trimming took 5 bases from V and 6 from J, leaving 13 bases between them. The germline CDR1 and CDR2 sequences are LNHDA and SQIVND (reference sequence). The CDR3 length is 13 residues. This CDR3 reads CASSESGGNGYTF. Written as DNA, the CDR3 is TGTGCCAGTAGTGAGAGCGGAGGGAATGGCTACACCTTC.

This CDR3 reads CASSQGQAEGGYTF. For the CDR3, the DNA is TGCGCCAGCAGCCAGGGACAGGCTGAGGGGGGCTACACCTTC. The chain is built from TRBV5-1 and TRBJ1-2; 8 nucleotides agree with TRBD1. In germline, CDR1 is SGHRS, CDR2 YFSETQ. J gave up 8 bases and V 4 bases, and 10 bases lay outside the gene matches. This CDR3 contains 14 residues.

This clone was observed a single time. The V gene is TRBV10-3, the J gene TRBJ2-7, with D possibly being TRBD2 (5 bases). V lost 10 bases to trimming and J lost 2 bases, with 18 bases between them. The CDR3 runs 14 residues. Germline V gene data show CDR1 as ENHRY and CDR2 as SYGVKD. CDR3 coding DNA: TGTGCCACGGCGAGGACTCAAACGACCTACGAGCAGTACGTC. Its protein product is CATARTQTTYEQYV.

The J gene is TRBJ2-7, the V gene TRBV4-1, with D possibly TRBD1 on 7 matching bases. Deletions cut 5 bases from V and 0 bases from J, with 17 bases between. The CDR3 has 16 amino acids. Germline V gene data show CDR1 as MGHRA and CDR2 as YSYEKL. CDR3 loop: CASSKQGWGVSYEQYF. CDR3 sequence (DNA): TGCGCCAGCAGCAAACAGGGGTGGGGGGTCTCCTACGAGCAGTACTTC.

The V and J genes are TRBV4-1 and TRBJ2-5, with TRBD1 identical over 7 bases. After removal of 3 bases from V and 13 bases from J, the junction contained 8 bases not matched to a gene. The germline V gene has CDR1 MGHRA and CDR2 YSYEKL. The CDR3 length is 12 residues. CDR3 DNA: TGCGCCAGCAGCCATCCCCGGGACAGACCGTACTTC. It is translated as CASSHPRDRPYF.

The V call is TRBV9, the J call TRBJ1-1, with TRBD1 identical over 11 bases. Losses at the gene ends were 3 bases for V and 4 bases for J; bases not matched to a gene: 14. Germline-derived CDR1 and CDR2 are SGDLS and YYNGEE. The CDR3 is made up of 18 amino acids. The CDR3, as DNA: TGTGCCAGCAGCGCGCCCCGGGACAGGGGGACGAGGAGCACTGAAGCTTTCTTT. Residues: CASSAPRDRGTRSTEAFF.

The chain combines TRBV5-5 with TRBJ1-5; no firm D call. Deletions cut 2 bases from V and 5 bases from J, with 5 bases between. The CDR3 has 12 residues. Per the germline V gene, CDR1 is SGHKS and CDR2 is YYEKEE (reference sequence). This CDR3 is CASSFPDQPQHF. CDR3 sequence (DNA): TGTGCCAGCAGCTTCCCGGATCAGCCCCAGCATTTT.

The chain recombines TRBV7-6 with TRBJ2-5, with D tentatively TRBD2 (5 bases). The CDR3 is made up of 15 amino acids. V was clipped by 4 bases and J by 4 bases, with 16 bases between them. CDR1 is SGHVS and CDR2 is FNYEAQ in the germline V gene. CDR3 protein: CASSYSSLATETQYF. CDR3 bases: TGTGCCAGCAGCTATTCCTCCCTAGCTACAGAGACCCAGTACTTC.

This chain uses TRBV5-1 with TRBJ2-5; 7 nucleotides agree with TRBD2. There are 15 residues in the CDR3. Germline assignment: CDR1 SGHRS and CDR2 YFSETQ. Trimming removed 5 bases from V and 1 base from J; junction bases left unmatched: 8. The CDR3 loop is CASRTPSGPQETQYF. The CDR3 DNA reads TGCGCCAGCAGGACCCCTAGCGGACCCCAAGAGACCCAGTACTTC.

This clone came up a few times. V is TRBV7-9 and J is TRBJ2-7; 7 bases align to TRBD1. The V segment lost 4 bases and the J segment 6 bases; nucleotides outside the gene matches: 9. The CDR3 has 14 amino acids. The germline CDR1 and CDR2 sequences are SEHNR and FQNEAQ (reference sequence). The CDR3 region is CASSSLRDSPEQYF. The CDR3 nucleotides are TGTGCCAGCAGCTCTTTGAGGGACAGTCCCGAGCAGTACTTC.

This chain joins TRBV5-5 and TRBJ1-2, with 8 bases that match TRBD1. The J segment lost 7 bases and the V segment lost 0 bases, leaving 5 bases of the junction unmatched. The CDR3 sequence is 14 residues long. Germline V lookup: CDR1 SGHKS, CDR2 YYEKEE (reference sequence). Here the CDR3 DNA reads TGTGCCAGCAGCTTGGGCGGGACAGGAGGTGGCTACACCTTC. It is translated as CASSLGGTGGGYTF.

This clone was counted a few times. The chain links TRBV7-2 to TRBJ2-5; TRBD2 matches at 9 bases. CDR1 is SGHTA and CDR2 is FQGNSA in the germline V gene. The CDR3 length is 16 residues. Germline trimming cut 5 bases from V and 5 bases from J; bases unmatched to any gene: 12. The CDR3: CASSGGAGGSMETQYF. The CDR3 nucleotides read TGTGCCAGCAGCGGCGGGGCGGGGGGGTCTATGGAGACCCAGTACTTC.

The chain carries TRBV28 and TRBJ1-2; no firm D call. This CDR3 spans 12 amino acids. V dropped 1 base and J dropped 11 bases, with 11 bases sitting between them. Germline V gene lookup returns CDR1 MDHEN and CDR2 SYDVKM. For the CDR3, the DNA is TGTGCCAGCAGTTTATCGGGTTCGGGATACACCTTC. Encoded protein: CASSLSGSGYTF.

This chain links TRBV27 with TRBJ1-2; TRBD1 aligns across 7 bases. V lost 0 bases and J lost 0; bases outside the gene matches: 1. This CDR3 spans 15 amino acids. Germline V CDR1 and CDR2: MNHEY, SMNVEV (reference sequence). The CDR3 bases are TGTGCCAGCAGTTTATCGCAGGGGGCTAACTATGGCTACACCTTC. Translating gives CASSLSQGANYGYTF.

This clone has just one count. This chain links TRBV12-5 with TRBJ1-1, with 7 nucleotides matching TRBD1. Trimming took 6 bases from V and 0 from J; bases not matched to a gene: 4. From germline, CDR1 is LGHNT and CDR2 FRNRAP. The CDR3 covers 14 residues. This CDR3 is CASGQGVLNTEAFF. CDR3 bases: TGTGCTAGTGGCCAGGGGGTCCTGAACACTGAAGCTTTCTTT.

The V and J genes are TRBV9 and TRBJ1-3, with 9 bases matching TRBD1. This CDR3 contains 14 residues. V trimming: 2 bases; J trimming: 4 bases; junction bases outside the gene matches: 1. Germline CDR1 and CDR2: SGDLS and YYNGEE. The CDR3 region has the DNA TGTGCCAGCAGCGTGACAGGGGGGGGAAACACCATATATTTT. Its translation is CASSVTGGGNTIYF.

This clone was detected once. In the same sample, other DNA sequences code for this CDR3. This chain links TRBV5-1 with TRBJ1-5; D gene uncertain. Trimming took 0 bases from V and 1 from J, leaving 5 bases between them. This CDR3 region has 14 residues. Germline V gives CDR1 SGHRS, CDR2 YFSETQ. The CDR3 reads CASSLGQSNQPQHF. Written as DNA, the CDR3 is TGCGCCAGCAGCTTGGGACAAAGCAATCAGCCCCAGCATTTT.